The 10 T cell receptor beta chains in this list originate from one sample, sequenced in a study of beta chain features in type 1 diabetes (dated 2018 in TCRdb). Results and caveats for the whole study, not just this receptor: Type 1 diabetes patients showed a moderate but significant shortening of TCRB CDR3 length in all four CD4+ subsets.

Which antigens these TCRs recognize remains unknown. The method behind the library was the immunoSEQ multiplex PCR assay. The entire amount of isolated RNA was reverse transcribed using the High Capacity cDNA Reverse Transcription Kit, so the sequenced TCRB transcripts were expressed ones. Not all clones reach the TCRdb copy of this immuneACCESS table, which keeps in-frame sequences only. Checked studies attribute under half of the gap to unresolved V genes and leave the rest unexplained. A total of 300,000 or so clones appear in this sample, around an eighth of them only once. The biggest ten clones account for over 0.014% of the sample. Material: naive CD4+ T cells from blood. Read against the paper, the sample's cell subset or site label means: true naive CD4+ T cells. The receptors were sampled from a woman between 18 and 29 years old with type 1 diabetes.

This clone was picked up a small number of times. This sequence joins TRBV6-6 and TRBJ2-1, with 10 nucleotides matching TRBD2. The CDR3 covers 15 residues. The trim removed 3 bases at V and 5 bases at J, leaving 4 bases unmatched. CDR1 is MNHNY and CDR2 is SVGAGI in the germline V gene (reference sequence). CDR3 loop: CASSYSAGGHNEQFF. Here the CDR3 DNA reads TGTGCCAGCAGTTATTCAGCGGGAGGGCACAATGAGCAGTTCTTC.

This clone was counted between two and nine times. This CDR3 reads CSVEGTGDIPGELFF. CDR3 bases: TGCAGCGTTGAAGGGACAGGCGATATCCCCGGGGAGCTGTTTTTT. The chain carries TRBV29-1 and TRBJ2-2, with 7 positions matching TRBD1. V shed 1 base and J 6 bases; nucleotides not matched to a gene: 8. The CDR3 length is 15 residues. The germline V gene has CDR1 SQVTM and CDR2 ANQGSEA.

This clone was seen only a few times. V is TRBV30 and J is TRBJ1-3; D ambiguous. Trimming stripped 4 bases from V and 1 base from J, with 2 bases between. The CDR3 sequence is 11 residues long. Germline CDR1 reads GTSNPN; CDR2 reads SVGIG (reference sequence). CDR3 protein: CAWTSGNTIYF. The CDR3 region has the DNA TGTGCCTGGACTTCTGGAAACACCATATATTTT.

This clone has more than one count but fewer than ten. The genes are TRBV7-2 and TRBJ2-1; perhaps TRBD2 as D (6 bases). In germline, CDR1 is SGHTA, CDR2 FQGNSA. The CDR3 contains 11 residues. Deletions cut 0 bases from V and 12 bases from J, with 6 bases between. CDR3: CASSLAGGQFF. CDR3 sequence (DNA): TGTGCCAGCAGCTTAGCGGGGGGGCAGTTCTTC.

J is TRBJ2-7 and V is TRBV5-6; TRBD2 matches 15 bases. The CDR3 is 18 residues long. Germline-derived CDR1 and CDR2 are SGHDT and YYEEEE. The V gene end was trimmed by 2 bases and the J gene end by 6 bases; junction bases not matched to a gene: 12. CDR3 sequence reads: CASSFLSRTSGRVREQYF. CDR3 sequence (DNA): TGTGCCAGCAGCTTTCTGTCTCGGACTAGCGGGAGGGTACGCGAGCAGTACTTC. Based on the CDR3 plus reference TRBV5-6 and TRBJ2-7, the full variable domain is DAGVTQSPTHLIKTRGQQVTLRCSPKSGHDTVSWYQQALGQGPQFIFQYYEEEERQRGNFPDRFSGHQFPNYSSELNVNALLLGDSALYLCASSFLSRTSGRVREQYFGPGTRLTVT.

CDR3 sequence reads: CASTKAGTTVGELFF. DNA of the CDR3: TGTGCCAGCACCAAGGCGGGTACGACCGTCGGGGAGCTGTTTTTT. J is TRBJ2-2 and V is TRBV27; D possibly corresponds to TRBD2 (5 bases). Trimming removed 7 bases from V and 7 bases from J, with 19 bases in between. The CDR3 loop spans 15 amino acids. Per the germline V gene, CDR1 is MNHEY and CDR2 is SMNVEV (reference sequence).

V usage is TRBV7-2 and J usage is TRBJ2-5; no clear D. Per germline, CDR1 SGHTA and CDR2 FQGNSA. V was trimmed by 6 bases and J by 1 base, leaving 12 bases between them. The CDR3 covers 14 residues. The CDR3 region has the DNA TGTGCCAGCAGTCGCAACCTGGCCCAAGAGACCCAGTACTTC. Its protein is CASSRNLAQETQYF.

This chain uses TRBV29-1 with TRBJ2-1; 10 bases fit TRBD2. Germline V gene data show CDR1 as SQVTM and CDR2 as ANQGSEA. This CDR3 region has 15 residues. Trimming at V came to 4 bases and at J to 9 bases, leaving 12 bases not matched to a gene. In DNA, the CDR3 is TGCAGCGTTGGATGGACTAGCGGAGGGGGGGGTGAGCAGTTCTTC. It is translated as CSVGWTSGGGGEQFF.

This clone occurred a few times. The chain carries TRBV28 and TRBJ2-7; 10 bases are shared with TRBD2. Germline V CDR1 and CDR2: MDHEN, SYDVKM. The CDR3 spans 14 residues. V shed 4 bases, J shed 3 bases, and the junction held 3 bases outside the gene matches. CDR3 residues: CASSYSSGGYEQYF. The CDR3 nucleotides are TGTGCCAGCAGTTACTCTAGCGGGGGCTACGAGCAGTACTTC.

This chain connects TRBV23-1 to TRBJ2-7; D may be TRBD1 (5 bases). TRBV23-1 is noted as an ORF with a role that remains uncertain. Trimming stripped 0 bases from V and 4 bases from J, with 10 bases between. CDR3 length: 14 residues. CDR3: CASSQSLTGYEQYV. CDR3 nucleotide sequence: TGCGCCAGCAGTCAATCCCTAACAGGTTACGAGCAGTACGTC.